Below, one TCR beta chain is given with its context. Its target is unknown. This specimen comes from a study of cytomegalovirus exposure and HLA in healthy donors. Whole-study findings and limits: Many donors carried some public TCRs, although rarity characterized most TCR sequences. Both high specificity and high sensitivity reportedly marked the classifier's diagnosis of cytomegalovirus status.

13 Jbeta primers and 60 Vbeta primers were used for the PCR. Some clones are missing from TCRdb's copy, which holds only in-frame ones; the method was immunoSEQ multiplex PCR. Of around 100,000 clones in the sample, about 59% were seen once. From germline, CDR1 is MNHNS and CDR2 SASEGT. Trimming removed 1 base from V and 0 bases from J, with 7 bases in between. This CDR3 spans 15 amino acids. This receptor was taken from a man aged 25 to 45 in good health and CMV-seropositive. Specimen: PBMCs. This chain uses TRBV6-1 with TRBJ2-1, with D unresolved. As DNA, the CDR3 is TGTGCCAGCAGTGAAGGCACAAGCTCCTACAATGAGCAGTTCTTC. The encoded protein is CASSEGTSSYNEQFF.